The TCR beta chain described here comes from a study of blood T cell repertoires in COVID-19. Study as a whole: The study drew acute and convalescent COVID-19 samples from the United States, Italy and Spain.

CDR1 and CDR2 (germline): SGHDT, YYEEEE. The CDR3 has 15 residues. V was clipped by 4 bases and J by 10 bases; unmatched bases: 16. Methods used by the authors: Amplified reference gene primers provided the basis for estimating nucleated cell counts. Clones were read by immunoSEQ multiplex PCR, and TCRdb kept only the in-frame ones, dropping some. From that table come the V and J calls and clone size; the DNA was used to work out D and trimming. The sample yields approximately 220,000 clones, roughly 86% seen once. This clone was seen only once. The source of this sequence is a man between 60 and 70 years old with acute or convalescent COVID-19. The V and J genes are TRBV5-6 and TRBJ1-2, with 7 bases identical to TRBD1. The source material was peripheral blood. The CDR3 loop reads CASSIGQAGIGIYTF. In nucleotides, the CDR3 is TGTGCCAGCAGCATAGGACAGGCTGGGATTGGGATCTACACCTTC.